This passage covers 15 T cell receptor beta chains from one sample sequenced in a study of blood T cell repertoires in COVID-19. The table came from immunoSEQ multiplex PCR; TCRdb's copy has only in-frame clones and leaves some out. The sample records about 170,000 clones, roughly 84% being singletons. The source material was peripheral blood. Receptor source: a man at least 80 years old with COVID-19, enrolled during active disease.

The genes are TRBV21-1 and TRBJ1-5. TRBV21-1 represents a pseudogene. This CDR3 is built from 19 residues. This CDR3 reads CASGPSSGGARSSNQPQHF. CDR3 nucleotide sequence: TGTGCCAGCGGCCCTAGCTCGGGGGGGGCACGGAGTAGCAATCAGCCCCAGCATTTT.

The chain is built from TRBV24-1 and TRBJ2-2; TRBD1 might be the D (5 bases). With 7 bases removed from V and 0 bases from J, the gap between germline ends came to 8 bases. Germline CDR1 reads KGHDR; CDR2 reads SFDVKD. This CDR3 spans 14 amino acids. The CDR3 sequence is CATSPRANTGELFF. The CDR3 DNA reads TGTGCCACCAGCCCCAGGGCGAACACCGGGGAGCTGTTTTTT.

The chain links TRBV6-6 to TRBJ2-7, with 13 bases identical to TRBD2. The CDR3 runs to 15 residues. Unmatched junction bases numbered 1, after V lost 2 bases and J lost 3 bases. The germline CDR1 and CDR2 sequences are MNHNY and SVGAGI (reference sequence). The CDR3 loop reads CASSYRTSGSYEQYF. CDR3 nucleotide sequence: TGTGCCAGCAGTTACAGGACTAGCGGGAGCTACGAGCAGTACTTC.

The chain recombines TRBV6-5 with TRBJ1-4, with D perhaps TRBD1 (5 bases). The CDR3 is made up of 13 amino acids. V shed 8 bases and J shed 5 bases, with 12 bases lying between them. Germline loops: CDR1 MNHEY, CDR2 SVGAGI. The chain's CDR3 is CASYRQENEKLFF. The CDR3 coding sequence is TGTGCCAGCTACAGGCAGGAGAATGAAAAACTGTTTTTT.

The chain joins TRBV5-5 to TRBJ1-5; D remains unclear. Germline loops: CDR1 SGHKS, CDR2 YYEKEE (reference sequence). Trimming left V 4 bases short and J 9 bases short, with 17 bases between. CDR3 length equals 14 residues. CDR3 residues: CASSRDGAQWPQHF. CDR3 coding DNA: TGTGCCAGCAGCCGAGACGGAGCCCAATGGCCCCAGCATTTT.

This clone was seen only once. The chain is built from TRBV9 and TRBJ1-2, with a weak D call TRBD1 (5 bases). V shed 5 bases and J shed 7 bases, with 18 bases lying between them. Germline loops: CDR1 SGDLS, CDR2 YYNGEE. The CDR3 consists of 14 residues. DNA of the CDR3: TGTGCCAGCAGTCGTCTGGTCGAGGGACTTGGCTACACCTTC. Translation: CASSRLVEGLGYTF. The full variable domain, with the rest looked up from reference TRBV9 and TRBJ1-2, is DSGVTQTPKHLITATGQRVTLRCSPRSGDLSVYWYQQSLDQGLQFLIQYYNGEERAKGNILERFSAQQFPDLHSELNLSSLELGDSALYFCASSRLVEGLGYTFGSGTRLTVV.

The genes are TRBV9 and TRBJ2-7, with TRBD1 matching over 8 bases. Unmatched junction bases numbered 20, after V lost 4 bases and J lost 5 bases. Germline loops: CDR1 SGDLS, CDR2 YYNGEE. The CDR3 is 18 residues long. The CDR3 bases are TGTGCCAGCAGCCCAAGACCTCGGACAGGGCCTAAGCGGAACGAGCAGTACTTC. It yields the protein CASSPRPRTGPKRNEQYF.

A few counts support this clone. J is TRBJ2-1 and V is TRBV11-3; TRBD2 matches at 8 bases. CDR3 size: 15 residues. Trimming took 0 bases from V and 4 from J; bases not matched to a gene: 2. CDR1 and CDR2 from the germline V gene are SGHNT and YENEEA. CDR3 bases: TGTGCCAGCAGCTTAGAACTAGCGGATTACAATGAGCAGTTCTTC. Translated: CASSLELADYNEQFF.

The rearrangement uses TRBV15 and TRBJ2-1, with no clear D. This CDR3 is built from 17 residues. The V end was cut by 0 bases, the J end by 0 bases, with 12 bases between. Germline values: CDR1 LNHNV, CDR2 YYDKDF (reference sequence). CDR3 in DNA: TGTGCCACCAGCAGAGATCTGATCCTGAGCTCCTACAATGAGCAGTTCTTC. Translated, it gives CATSRDLILSSYNEQFF. Looking up the rest from reference TRBV15 and TRBJ2-1 gives the full variable domain: DAMVIQNPRYQVTQFGKPVTLSCSQTLNHNVMYWYQQKSSQAPKLLFHYYDKDFNNEADTPDNFQSRRPNTSFCFLDIRSPGLGDTAMYLCATSRDLILSSYNEQFFGPGTRLTVL.

The rearrangement links TRBV10-3 to TRBJ2-4; D might be TRBD1 (5 bases). The CDR3 has 14 amino acids. V shed 6 bases and J shed 3 bases, with 12 bases lying between them. The germline V gene encodes CDR1 ENHRY and CDR2 SYGVKD. The CDR3 sequence is CAISSGAGKNIQYF. In DNA, the CDR3 is TGTGCCATCAGCAGTGGGGCTGGCAAAAACATTCAGTACTTC.

The gene calls are TRBV18 and TRBJ1-1, with D possibly matching TRBD1 (5 bases). Germline CDR1 and CDR2: KGHSH and LQKENI. This CDR3 comprises 14 residues. Trimming pared 3 bases from V and 1 base from J, leaving 9 bases between. CDR3 sequence: CASSPSQGNTEAFF. The CDR3 DNA reads as TGTGCCAGCTCACCCTCTCAGGGGAACACTGAAGCTTTCTTT.

V usage is TRBV11-2 and J usage is TRBJ1-1; 8 bases line up with TRBD1. After removal of 5 bases from V and 4 bases from J, the junction contained 6 bases not matched to a gene. The CDR3 is made up of 14 amino acids. Germline V CDR1 and CDR2: SGHAT, FQNNGV. The CDR3, as DNA: TGTGCCAGCAGCCGGCTCAGGGGGCGCACTGAAGCTTTCTTT. Protein product: CASSRLRGRTEAFF.

This chain joins TRBV2 and TRBJ2-3; D gene uncertain. The CDR3 spans 11 residues. The germline CDR1 and CDR2 sequences are SNHLY and FYNNEI. The germline V and J ends were trimmed by 2 bases and 6 bases, with 3 bases remaining between them. In DNA, the CDR3 is TGTGCCAGCAGTGAATCGGATACGCAGTATTTT. Translated, it gives CASSESDTQYF.

V gene TRBV4-1 combines with J gene TRBJ2-1; 7 bases align to TRBD2. CDR1 is MGHRA and CDR2 is YSYEKL in the germline V gene. Losses at the gene ends were 0 bases for V and 6 bases for J; bases not matched to a gene: 11. This CDR3 has 17 amino acids. The CDR3 region is CASSQEARTSRGNEQFF. The CDR3 nucleotides are TGCGCCAGCAGCCAAGAGGCCCGGACTAGTAGGGGCAATGAGCAGTTCTTC.

The chain couples TRBV5-5 to TRBJ1-1; TRBD1 agrees at 7 bases. Germline values: CDR1 SGHKS, CDR2 YYEKEE (reference sequence). V was pared by 0 bases and J by 0 bases, with 11 bases of the junction left unmatched. This CDR3 is built from 18 residues. CDR3 protein: CASSLDGSGGWVNTEAFF. The CDR3 coding sequence is TGTGCCAGCAGCTTGGATGGGTCAGGGGGGTGGGTGAACACTGAAGCTTTCTTT.